This is a list of T cell receptor beta chains from one sample in a study of regulatory T cells in long-lasting Graves disease. TCRdb re-analysed the multiplex PCR reads in MiXCR, keeping a single row per CDR3 protein. This table holds approximately 300,000 distinct CDR3 sequences, 15% to 20% found once. Sequenced here: peripheral blood mononuclear cells (PBMCs), sampled at new diagnosis, from a patient treated with antithyroid drugs. The receptor set was obtained from a female donor with Graves disease. Both conserved end residues are part of each CDR3. The D gene is left open where the match is weak. Not all rows give a size; the values are once, few, many and, for expanded clones, a class.

j_gene | v_gene | abundance | d_gene | CDR3aa | CDR3nt
TRBJ2-3 | TRBV2 | many | TRBD2 | CASRHFRAGGRTDTQYF | TGTGCCAGCAGACACTTCAGAGCGGGAGGGAGGACAGATACGCAGTATTTT
TRBJ2-5 | TRBV7-2 | . | . | CASRPSGGTGETQYF | TGTGCCAGCAGACCGTCGGGGGGGACAGGAGAGACCCAGTACTTC
TRBJ2-1 | TRBV15 | many | TRBD2 | CATSRDRGLAGNEQFF | TGTGCCACCAGCAGAGATAGAGGACTAGCGGGCAATGAGCAGTTCTTC
TRBJ1-1 | TRBV2 | many | . | CASSDGGGWMNTEAFF | TGTGCCAGCAGTGATGGCGGGGGGTGGATGAACACTGAAGCTTTCTTT
TRBJ2-3 | TRBV7-2 | few | TRBD2 | CASSLDLAGQDTQYF | TGTGCCAGCAGCTTAGACCTAGCGGGACAAGATACGCAGTATTTT
TRBJ2-7 | TRBV5-4 | . | . | CASSLVGGPLSYEQYF | TGTGCCAGCAGCTTGGTAGGAGGACCCCTTTCCTACGAGCAGTACTTC
TRBJ2-3 | TRBV6-9 | many | TRBD2 | CASSYARGGTDTQYF | TGTGCCAGCAGTTACGCCCGGGGGGGCACAGATACGCAGTATTTT
TRBJ2-1 | TRBV20-1 | . | TRBD2 | CSARDLGASGIEQFF | TGCAGTGCTAGAGACCTCGGGGCTAGCGGGATAGAGCAGTTCTTC
TRBJ2-1 | TRBV7-8 | few | TRBD1 | CASSLGGQGSAQFF | TGTGCCAGCAGCTTAGGGGGACAGGGTAGTGCGCAGTTCTTC
TRBJ2-2 | TRBV11-2 | many | TRBD2 | CASSRRATLAANTGELFF | TGTGCCAGCAGCCGCAGAGCAACCCTAGCGGCGAACACCGGGGAGCTGTTTTTT
TRBJ2-3 | TRBV7-9 | few | . | CASSLMLTDTQYF | TGTGCCAGCAGCTTAATGTTGACAGATACGCAGTATTTT
TRBJ1-5 | TRBV12-5 | many | . | CASGLVTVSNQPQHF | TGTGCTAGTGGTTTGGTGACAGTTAGCAATCAGCCCCAGCATTTT
TRBJ2-1 | TRBV10-3 | many | TRBD1 | CAISAPGQGPREASVDTYNEQFF | TGTGCCATCAGTGCCCCGGGACAGGGACCCCGGGAGGCGTCCGTTGATACTTACAATGAGCAGTTCTTC
TRBJ2-7 | TRBV11-3 | . | . | CASSLYRDYEQYF | TGTGCCAGCAGCTTATACAGGGACTACGAGCAGTACTTC
TRBJ2-1 | TRBV28 | . | TRBD2 | CASSLATSGSNEQFF | TGTGCCAGCAGTTTGGCGACTAGCGGGAGCAATGAGCAGTTCTTC